In its sample, the clone carrying this T cell receptor beta chain was seen a few times. Its antigen is as yet unknown. The sample is drawn from a study of identical twins. Study findings and constraints: Sequences that were beta out-of-frame showed weaker excess twin sharing. Compared with models, monozygotic twins showed more out-of-frame TCR alpha sharing.

Every donor was a healthy Caucasian. Germline V lookup: CDR1 SGHRS, CDR2 YFSETQ. Trimming pared 2 bases from V and 1 base from J, leaving 9 bases between. This CDR3 has 14 residues. A universal primer site was created by template switching, with the cDNA bearing unique molecular identifiers. Each CDR3 protein gets one entry after TCRdb re-called the 5' RACE reads with MiXCR. In the table there are around 1.7 million distinct CDR3 sequences, less than 40% of which are singletons. Sequenced sample: cord blood. The TCR comes from a newborn girl in good health. V gene TRBV5-1 combines with J gene TRBJ1-1; D remains unclear. In DNA form, the CDR3 reads TGCGCCAGCAGCTTTAGGTACCGGAACACTGAAGCTTTCTTT. This translates into CASSFRYRNTEAFF.